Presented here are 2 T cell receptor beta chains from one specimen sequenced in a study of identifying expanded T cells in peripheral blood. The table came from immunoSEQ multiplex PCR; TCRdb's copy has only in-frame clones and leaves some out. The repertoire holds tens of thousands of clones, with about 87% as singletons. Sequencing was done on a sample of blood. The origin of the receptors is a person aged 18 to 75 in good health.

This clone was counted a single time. The CDR3 region has the DNA TGTGCCAGGAGCAAGGGGGGCAGCGTGGATGAGCAGTTCTTC. This translates into CARSKGGSVDEQFF. This chain connects TRBV2 to TRBJ2-1; tentatively, D is TRBD1 or TRBD2 (6 bases each). This CDR3 is 14 amino acids long. V lost 9 bases and J 8 bases, leaving 20 bases between the germline ends. Germline loops: CDR1 SNHLY, CDR2 FYNNEI.

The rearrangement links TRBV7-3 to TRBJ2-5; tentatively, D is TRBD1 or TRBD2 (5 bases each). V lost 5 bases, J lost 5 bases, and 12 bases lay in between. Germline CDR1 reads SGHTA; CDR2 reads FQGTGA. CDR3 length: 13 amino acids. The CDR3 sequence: CASSRSWGETQYF. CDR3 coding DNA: TGTGCCAGCAGCCGAAGTTGGGGGGAGACCCAGTACTTC.